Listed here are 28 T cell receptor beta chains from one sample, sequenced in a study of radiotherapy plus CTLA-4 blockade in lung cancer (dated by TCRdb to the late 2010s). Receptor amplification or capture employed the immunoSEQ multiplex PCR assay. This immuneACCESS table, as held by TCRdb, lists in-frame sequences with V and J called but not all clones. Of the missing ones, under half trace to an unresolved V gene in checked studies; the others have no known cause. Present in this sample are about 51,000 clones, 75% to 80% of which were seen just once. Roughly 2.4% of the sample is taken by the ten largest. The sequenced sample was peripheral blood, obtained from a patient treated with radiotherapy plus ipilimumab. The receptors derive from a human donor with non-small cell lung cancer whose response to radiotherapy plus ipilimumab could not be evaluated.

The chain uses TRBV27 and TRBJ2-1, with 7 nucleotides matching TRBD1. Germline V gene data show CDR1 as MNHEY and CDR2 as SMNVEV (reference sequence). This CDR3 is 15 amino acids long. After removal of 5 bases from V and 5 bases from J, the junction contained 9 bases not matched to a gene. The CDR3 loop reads CASSPLGTVDNEQFF. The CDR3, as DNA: TGTGCCAGCAGTCCCCTAGGGACAGTAGACAATGAGCAGTTCTTC.

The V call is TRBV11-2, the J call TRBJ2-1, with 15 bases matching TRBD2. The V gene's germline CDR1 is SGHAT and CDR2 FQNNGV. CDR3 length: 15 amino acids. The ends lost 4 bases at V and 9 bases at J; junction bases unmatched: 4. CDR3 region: CASSSGLAGGTEQFF. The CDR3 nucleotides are TGTGCCAGCAGCTCGGGACTAGCGGGGGGAACTGAGCAGTTCTTC. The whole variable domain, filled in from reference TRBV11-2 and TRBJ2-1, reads EAGVAQSPRYKIIEKRQSVAFWCNPISGHATLYWYQQILGQGPKLLIQFQNNGVVDDSQLPKDRFSAERLKGVDSTLKIQPAKLEDSAVYLCASSSGLAGGTEQFFGPGTRLTVL.

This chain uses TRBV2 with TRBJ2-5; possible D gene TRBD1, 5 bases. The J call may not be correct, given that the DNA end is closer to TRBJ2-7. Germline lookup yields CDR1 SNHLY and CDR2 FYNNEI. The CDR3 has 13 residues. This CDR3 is CASSPGMDYEQYF. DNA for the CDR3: TGTGCCAGCAGTCCAGGGATGGACTACGAGCAGTACTTC.

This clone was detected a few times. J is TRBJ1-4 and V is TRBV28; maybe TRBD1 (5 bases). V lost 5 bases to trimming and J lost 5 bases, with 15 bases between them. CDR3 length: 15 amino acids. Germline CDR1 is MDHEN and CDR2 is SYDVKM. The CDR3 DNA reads TGTGCCAGCAGTCCAACCGGGGGAGGAAATGAAAAACTGTTTTTT. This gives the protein CASSPTGGGNEKLFF.

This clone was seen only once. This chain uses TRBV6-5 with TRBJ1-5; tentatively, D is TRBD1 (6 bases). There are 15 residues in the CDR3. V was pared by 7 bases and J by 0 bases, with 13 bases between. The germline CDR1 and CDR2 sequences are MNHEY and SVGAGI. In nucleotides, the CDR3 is TGTGCCAGCACCGCGGACAGAACTAGCAATCAGCCCCAGCATTTT. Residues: CASTADRTSNQPQHF.

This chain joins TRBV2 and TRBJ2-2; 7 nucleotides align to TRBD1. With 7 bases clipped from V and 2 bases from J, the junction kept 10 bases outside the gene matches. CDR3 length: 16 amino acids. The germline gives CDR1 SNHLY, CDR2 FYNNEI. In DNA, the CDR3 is TGTGCCAGCAAGAAACAAGGGACAGCAAACACCGGGGAGCTGTTTTTT. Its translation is CASKKQGTANTGELFF.

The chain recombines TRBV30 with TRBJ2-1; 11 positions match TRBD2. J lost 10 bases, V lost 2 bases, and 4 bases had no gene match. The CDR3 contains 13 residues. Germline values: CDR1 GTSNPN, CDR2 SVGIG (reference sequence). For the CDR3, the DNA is TGTGCCTGGAGTATAGCGGGAGGGGCCGAGCAGTTCTTC. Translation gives CAWSIAGGAEQFF.

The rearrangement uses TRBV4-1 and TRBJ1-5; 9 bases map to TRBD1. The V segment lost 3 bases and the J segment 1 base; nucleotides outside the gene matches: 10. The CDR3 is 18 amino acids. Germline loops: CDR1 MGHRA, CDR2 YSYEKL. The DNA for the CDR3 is TGCGCCAGCAGCCAGAAAGGGGAGGGACAGGGAAGCAATCAGCCCCAGCATTTT. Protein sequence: CASSQKGEGQGSNQPQHF.

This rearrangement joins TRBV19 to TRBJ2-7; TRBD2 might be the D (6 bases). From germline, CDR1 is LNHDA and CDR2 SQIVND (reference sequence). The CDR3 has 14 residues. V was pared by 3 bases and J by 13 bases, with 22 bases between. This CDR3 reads CASSIGGARVGQYF. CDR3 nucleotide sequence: TGTGCCAGTAGTATCGGCGGGGCACGGGTGGGGCAATACTTC.

The CDR3 protein is CASSPRGVGGNQPQHF. Here the CDR3 DNA reads TGTGCCAGCAGTCCCCGGGGAGTTGGAGGCAATCAGCCCCAGCATTTT. The V call is TRBV28, the J call TRBJ1-5; D is undetermined. V was pared by 5 bases and J by 2 bases, with 16 bases between. The CDR3 sequence is 16 residues long. Germline CDR1 reads MDHEN; CDR2 reads SYDVKM.

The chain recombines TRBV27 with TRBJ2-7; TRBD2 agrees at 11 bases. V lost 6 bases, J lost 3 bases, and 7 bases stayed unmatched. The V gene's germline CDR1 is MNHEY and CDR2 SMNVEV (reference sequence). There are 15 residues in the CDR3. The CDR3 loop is CASSYSGRANYEQYF. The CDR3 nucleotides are TGTGCCAGCAGCTATAGCGGGAGGGCCAACTACGAGCAGTACTTC.

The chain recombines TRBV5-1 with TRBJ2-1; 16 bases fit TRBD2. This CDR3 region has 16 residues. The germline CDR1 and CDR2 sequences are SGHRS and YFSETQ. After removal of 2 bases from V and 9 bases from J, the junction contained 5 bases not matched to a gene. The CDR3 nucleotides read TGCGCCAGCAGCTTCCCGGGACTAGCGGGAGGGGGTGAGCAGTTCTTC. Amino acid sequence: CASSFPGLAGGGEQFF.

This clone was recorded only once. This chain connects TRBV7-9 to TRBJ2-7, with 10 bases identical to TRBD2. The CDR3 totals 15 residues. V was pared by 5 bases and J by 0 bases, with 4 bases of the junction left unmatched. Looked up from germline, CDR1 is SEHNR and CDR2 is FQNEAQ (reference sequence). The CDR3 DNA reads TGTGCCAGCAGCCTGATAGCGGGAGGCTCCTACGAGCAGTACTTC. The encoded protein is CASSLIAGGSYEQYF. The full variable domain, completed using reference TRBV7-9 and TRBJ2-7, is DTGVSQNPRHKITKRGQNVTFRCDPISEHNRLYWYRQTLGQGPEFLTYFQNEAQLEKSRLLSDRFSAERPKGSFSTLEIQRTEQGDSAMYLCASSLIAGGSYEQYFGPGTRLTVT.

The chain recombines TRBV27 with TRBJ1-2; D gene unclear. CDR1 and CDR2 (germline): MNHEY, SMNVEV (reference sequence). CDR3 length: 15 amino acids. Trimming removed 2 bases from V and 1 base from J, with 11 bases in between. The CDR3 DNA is TGTGCCAGCAGTTTAAACTCAGACTTTAACTATGGCTACACCTTC. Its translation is CASSLNSDFNYGYTF.

CDR3 sequence: CASSPGQVETGELFF. The CDR3 DNA follows: TGCGCCAGCAGCCCGGGACAGGTTGAAACCGGGGAGCTGTTTTTT. This rearrangement joins TRBV5-1 to TRBJ2-2; TRBD1 matches 8 bases. Germline V gives CDR1 SGHRS, CDR2 YFSETQ. The CDR3 runs 15 residues. The trim removed 4 bases at V and 5 bases at J, leaving 7 bases unmatched. The full variable domain, completed using reference TRBV5-1 and TRBJ2-2, is KAGVTQTPRYLIKTRGQQVTLSCSPISGHRSVSWYQQTPGQGLQFLFEYFSETQRNKGNFPGRFSGRQFSNSRSEMNVSTLELGDSALYLCASSPGQVETGELFFGEGSRLTVL.

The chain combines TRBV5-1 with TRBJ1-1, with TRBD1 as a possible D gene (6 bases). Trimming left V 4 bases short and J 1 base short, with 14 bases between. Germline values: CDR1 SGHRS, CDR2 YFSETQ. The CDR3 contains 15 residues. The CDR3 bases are TGCGCCAGCAGCCCAAACAGGGTTGAGAACACTGAAGCTTTCTTT. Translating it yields CASSPNRVENTEAFF.

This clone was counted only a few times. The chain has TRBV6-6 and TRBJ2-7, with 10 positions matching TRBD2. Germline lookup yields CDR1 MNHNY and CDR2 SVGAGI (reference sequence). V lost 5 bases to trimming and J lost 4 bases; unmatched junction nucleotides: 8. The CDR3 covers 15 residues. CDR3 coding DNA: TGTGCCAGCAGTGATAGCGGGAGGCCGAATTACGAGCAGTACTTC. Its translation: CASSDSGRPNYEQYF.

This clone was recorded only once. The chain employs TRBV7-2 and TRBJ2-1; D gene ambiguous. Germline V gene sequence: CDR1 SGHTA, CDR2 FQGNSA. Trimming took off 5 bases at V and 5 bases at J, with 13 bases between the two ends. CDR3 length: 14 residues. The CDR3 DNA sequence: TGTGCCAGCAGCCCTGGCCTTTCCGACAATGAGCAGTTCTTC. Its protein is CASSPGLSDNEQFF.

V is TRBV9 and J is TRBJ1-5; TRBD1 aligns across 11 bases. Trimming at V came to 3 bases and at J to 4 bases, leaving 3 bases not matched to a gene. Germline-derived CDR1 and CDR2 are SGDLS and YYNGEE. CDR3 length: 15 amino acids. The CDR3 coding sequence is TGTGCCAGCAGCGGGACAGGGGGCCGTAATCAGCCCCAGCATTTT. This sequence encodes CASSGTGGRNQPQHF.

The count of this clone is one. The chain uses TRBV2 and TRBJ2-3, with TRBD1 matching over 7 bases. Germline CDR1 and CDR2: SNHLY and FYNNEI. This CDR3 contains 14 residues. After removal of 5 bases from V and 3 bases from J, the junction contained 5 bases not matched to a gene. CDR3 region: CASSPTGYTDTQYF. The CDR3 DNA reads TGTGCCAGCAGTCCGACAGGGTATACAGATACGCAGTATTTT.

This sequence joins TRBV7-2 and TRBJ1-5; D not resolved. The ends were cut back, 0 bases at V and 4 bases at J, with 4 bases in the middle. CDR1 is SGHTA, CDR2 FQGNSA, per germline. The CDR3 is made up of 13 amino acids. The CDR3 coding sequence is TGTGCCAGCAGCTTAGCACTGAATCAGCCCCAGCATTTT. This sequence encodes CASSLALNQPQHF.

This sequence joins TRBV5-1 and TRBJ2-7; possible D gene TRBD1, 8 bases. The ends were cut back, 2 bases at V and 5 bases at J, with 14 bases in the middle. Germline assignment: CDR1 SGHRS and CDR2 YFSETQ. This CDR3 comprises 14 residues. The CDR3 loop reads CASSLNTGGDEQYF. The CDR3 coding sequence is TGCGCCAGCAGCTTAAATACAGGGGGGGACGAGCAGTACTTC. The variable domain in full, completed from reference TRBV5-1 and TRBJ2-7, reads KAGVTQTPRYLIKTRGQQVTLSCSPISGHRSVSWYQQTPGQGLQFLFEYFSETQRNKGNFPGRFSGRQFSNSRSEMNVSTLELGDSALYLCASSLNTGGDEQYFGPGTRLTVT.

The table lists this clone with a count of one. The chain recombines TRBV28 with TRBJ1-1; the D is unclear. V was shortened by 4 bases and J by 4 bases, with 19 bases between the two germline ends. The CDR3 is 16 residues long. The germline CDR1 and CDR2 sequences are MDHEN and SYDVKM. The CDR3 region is CASSSRRASVFTEAFF. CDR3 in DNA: TGTGCCAGCAGTTCCCGGCGGGCATCGGTCTTCACTGAAGCTTTCTTT.

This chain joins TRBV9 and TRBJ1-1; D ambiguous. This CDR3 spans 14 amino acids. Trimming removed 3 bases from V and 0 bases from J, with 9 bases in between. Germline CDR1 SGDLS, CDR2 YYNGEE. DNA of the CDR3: TGTGCCAGCAGCGCCGGAGTGATGAACACTGAAGCTTTCTTT. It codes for CASSAGVMNTEAFF.

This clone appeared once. CDR3 protein: CASSRGTAVYEQYF. CDR3 nucleotides: TGTGCCAGCTCGAGGGGGACAGCAGTCTACGAGCAGTACTTC. The chain joins TRBV11-2 to TRBJ2-7, with TRBD1 matching over 7 bases. The length of the CDR3 is 14 residues. The V gene's germline CDR1 is SGHAT and CDR2 FQNNGV. The V gene end was trimmed by 8 bases and the J gene end by 3 bases; junction bases not matched to a gene: 10.

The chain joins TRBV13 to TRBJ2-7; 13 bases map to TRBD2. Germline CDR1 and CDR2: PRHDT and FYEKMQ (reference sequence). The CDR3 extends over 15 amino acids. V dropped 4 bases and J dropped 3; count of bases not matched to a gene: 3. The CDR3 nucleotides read TGTGCCAGCAGCTCCCGGACTAGCGGGAGCTACGAGCAGTACTTC. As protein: CASSSRTSGSYEQYF.

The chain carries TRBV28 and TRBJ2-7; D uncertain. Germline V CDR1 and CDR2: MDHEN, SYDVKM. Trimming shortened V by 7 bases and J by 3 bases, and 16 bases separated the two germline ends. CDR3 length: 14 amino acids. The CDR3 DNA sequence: TGTGCCAGCAAACTGCGTCCCAATTACTACGAGCAGTACTTC. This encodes CASKLRPNYYEQYF. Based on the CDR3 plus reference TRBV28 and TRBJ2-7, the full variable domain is DVKVTQSSRYLVKRTGEKVFLECVQDMDHENMFWYRQDPGLGLRLIYFSYDVKMKEKGDIPEGYSVSREKKERFSLILESASTNQTSMYLCASKLRPNYYEQYFGPGTRLTVT.

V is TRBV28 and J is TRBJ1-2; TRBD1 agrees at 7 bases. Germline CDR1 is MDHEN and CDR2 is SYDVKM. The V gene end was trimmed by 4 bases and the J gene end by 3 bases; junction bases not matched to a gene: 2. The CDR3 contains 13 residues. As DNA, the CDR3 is TGTGCCAGCAGTTCGACAGGGTACTATGGCTACACCTTC. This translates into CASSSTGYYGYTF.